Listed here are 25 T cell receptor beta chains from one sample, sequenced in a study of T cell repertoires in cytomegalovirus infection (dated by TCRdb to the late 2010s). The sequencer was an Illumina HiSeq 1500. TCRdb passed the public sequencing reads through fastp at Q25 and MiXCR, retaining productive beta sequences. Under each unique CDR3 protein, matching rows form one entry showing the most common genes and DNA. This sample gives about 260,000 distinct CDR3 sequences in total; roughly 15% of them show up just once. Jointly, the top ten make up around 8.1% of the sample. Sequencing was carried out using PBMCs. The receptors were gathered from a human donor in good health (CMV status not recorded). Some clones in this sample may be carry-over from other donors' samples.

This clonotype was seen ten or more times. The chain links TRBV12-3 or TRBV12-4 to TRBJ1-2; 10 bases map to TRBD1. CDR3 size: 18 residues. J gave up 2 bases and V 1 base, and 10 bases lay outside the gene matches. CDR3 sequence (DNA): TGTGCCAGCAGTTTAGAAGGCGGAGGGACAGGGGCAAACTATGGCTACACCTTC. Its protein is CASSLEGGGTGANYGYTF.

In this sample, this clonotype turned up many times. This rearrangement joins TRBV7-8 to TRBJ2-3, with 11 bases lining up with TRBD2. This CDR3 region has 16 residues. The germline gives CDR1 SGHVS, CDR2 FQNEAQ. With 2 bases clipped from V and 1 base from J, the junction kept 2 bases outside the gene matches. The CDR3 coding sequence is TGTGCCAGCAGCTTACGGACTAGCGGGCGCACAGATACGCAGTATTTT. It specifies CASSLRTSGRTDTQYF.

There are many counts of this clonotype. V is TRBV12-3 or TRBV12-4 and J is TRBJ1-2; 9 nucleotides line up with TRBD1. Germline trimming cut 6 bases from V and 4 bases from J; bases unmatched to any gene: 6. This CDR3 is 14 amino acids long. The CDR3 here is CASRYRGRSYGYTF. The CDR3 nucleotides are TGTGCCAGCAGGTACAGGGGGCGCAGCTATGGCTACACCTTC.

This clonotype appeared many times. This chain links TRBV12-3 or TRBV12-4 with TRBJ2-6; maybe TRBD2 (6 bases). There are 16 residues in the CDR3. V was pared by 5 bases and J by 0 bases, with 11 bases between. The CDR3 loop reads CASSTPTSSGANVLTF. CDR3 nucleotides: TGTGCCAGCAGTACCCCGACTAGCTCTGGGGCCAACGTCCTGACTTTC.

This clonotype has only a few counts. One end of the junction fails to match germline, which may point to a read error. The chain's CDR3 is CTSRTGVPEQYF. The CDR3 region has the DNA TGTACCAGCCGCACCGGCGTTCCCGAGCAGTACTTC. The chain joins TRBV11-3 to TRBJ2-7; D gene unclear. The length of the CDR3 is 12 residues. Germline-derived CDR1 and CDR2 are SGHNT and YENEEA. The full variable domain, with the rest looked up from reference TRBV11-3 and TRBJ2-7, is EAGVVQSPRYKIIEKKQPVAFWCNPISGHNTLYWYLQNLGQGPELLIRYENEEAVDDSQLPKDRFSAERLKGVDSTLKIQPAELGDSAVYLCTSRTGVPEQYFGPGTRLTVT.

A single count supports this clonotype. The chain links TRBV5-1 to TRBJ2-7, with TRBD1 matching over 9 bases. The CDR3 extends over 13 amino acids. CDR1 and CDR2 (germline): SGHRS, YFSETQ. Germline trimming cut 6 bases from V and 5 bases from J; bases unmatched to any gene: 6. For the CDR3, the DNA is TGCGCCAGCAAGGGACAGGGATTCCACGAGCAGTACTTC. It is translated as CASKGQGFHEQYF.

This chain uses TRBV24-1 with TRBJ2-3; D is ambiguous. Germline V lookup: CDR1 KGHDR, CDR2 SFDVKD. The V and J ends lost 2 bases and 3 bases respectively, with 5 bases between them. The CDR3 extends over 13 amino acids. CDR3 amino acids: CATSDSTTDTQYF. The CDR3 DNA follows: TGTGCCACCAGTGATTCTACTACAGATACGCAGTATTTT.

The chain couples TRBV20-1 to TRBJ1-4; TRBD1 matches at 11 bases. The germline V gene has CDR1 DFQATT and CDR2 SNEGSKA (reference sequence). The CDR3 covers 14 residues. The ends lost 0 bases at V and 8 bases at J; junction bases unmatched: 2. The CDR3 DNA sequence: TGCAGTGCTAGAGAGGGGACAGGGGGAGAAAAACTGTTTTTT. It yields the protein CSAREGTGGEKLFF.

There are many counts of this clonotype. The V and J genes are TRBV6-5 and TRBJ2-1, with 7 bases identical to TRBD2. Germline V lookup: CDR1 MNHEY, CDR2 SVGAGI. CDR3 length equals 13 residues. The V segment lost 2 bases and the J segment 6 bases; nucleotides outside the gene matches: 1. The CDR3 region is CASSYSGTNEQFF. CDR3 bases: TGTGCCAGCAGTTACAGCGGGACCAATGAGCAGTTCTTC.

The V and J genes are TRBV19 and TRBJ1-5; D not resolved. CDR1 is LNHDA and CDR2 is SQIVND in the germline V gene (reference sequence). Trimming cost V 3 bases and J 3 bases, with 9 bases left between them. This CDR3 comprises 14 residues. Here the CDR3 DNA reads TGTGCCAGTAGTATGACACAGCTCAATCAGCCCCAGCATTTT. Encoded protein: CASSMTQLNQPQHF.

This clonotype was seen repeatedly, ten times or more. The chain is built from TRBV29-1 and TRBJ1-2; D unresolved. Germline V CDR1 and CDR2: SQVTM, ANQGSEA. The V end was cut by 2 bases, the J end by 6 bases, with 16 bases between. This CDR3 spans 14 amino acids. The CDR3 spells CSVEFPGIIHGYTF. The CDR3, as DNA: TGCAGCGTTGAATTTCCGGGTATTATACATGGCTACACCTTC. The variable domain in full, completed from reference TRBV29-1 and TRBJ1-2, reads SAVISQKPSRDICQRGTSLTIQCQVDSQVTMMFWYRQQPGQSLTLIATANQGSEATYESGFVIDKFPISRPNLTFSTLTVSNMSPEDSSIYLCSVEFPGIIHGYTFGSGTRLTVV.

This clonotype was observed many times. The genes are TRBV7-8 and TRBJ2-3, with TRBD2 matching 12 bases. Per germline, CDR1 SGHVS and CDR2 FQNEAQ. With V trimmed by 5 bases and J by 9 bases, 15 bases remained unmatched. The CDR3 is made up of 17 amino acids. Here the CDR3 reads CASSPTGTSGRWGTQYF. CDR3 nucleotide sequence: TGTGCCAGCAGCCCAACCGGGACTAGCGGGCGCTGGGGGACGCAGTATTTT. The whole variable domain, filled in from reference TRBV7-8 and TRBJ2-3, reads GAGVSQSPRYKVAKRGQDVALRCDPISGHVSLFWYQQALGQGPEFLTYFQNEAQLDKSGLPSDRFFAERPEGSVSTLKIQRTQQEDSAVYLCASSPTGTSGRWGTQYFGPGTRLTVL.

The rearrangement links TRBV11-2 to TRBJ2-7, with D perhaps TRBD1 (5 bases). The CDR3 consists of 15 residues. Trimming left V 0 bases short and J 3 bases short, with 12 bases between. Germline V CDR1 and CDR2: SGHAT, FQNNGV. The CDR3 protein is CASSLDRQTYYEQYF. CDR3 bases: TGTGCCAGCAGCTTAGATCGACAGACCTACTACGAGCAGTACTTC.

This CDR3 is CSARGPDSSYNSPLHF. The CDR3 DNA sequence: TGCAGTGCTAGAGGACCGGACAGCTCCTATAATTCACCCCTCCACTTT. This chain links TRBV20-1 with TRBJ1-6, with TRBD1 as a possible D gene (6 bases). The ends were cut back, 1 base at V and 0 bases at J, with 10 bases in the middle. The CDR3 is 16 residues long. Per the germline V gene, CDR1 is DFQATT and CDR2 is SNEGSKA (reference sequence).

The chain recombines TRBV20-1 with TRBJ2-7; D may be TRBD1 (6 bases). The germline gives CDR1 DFQATT, CDR2 SNEGSKA (reference sequence). This CDR3 comprises 15 residues. The ends were cut back, 6 bases at V and 0 bases at J, with 18 bases in the middle. Here the CDR3 DNA reads TGCAGTGCCCCAGACCTCGGACAGAGCTCCTACGAGCAGTACTTC. This codes for CSAPDLGQSSYEQYF.

This sequence joins TRBV2 and TRBJ1-5; no reliable D call. Germline loops: CDR1 SNHLY, CDR2 FYNNEI. V lost 6 bases and J lost 9, with 18 bases in between. The CDR3 consists of 14 residues. Written as DNA, the CDR3 is TGTGCCAGCAGGGTGGCCATGGAAAACCGGCCCCAGCATTTT. Its protein is CASRVAMENRPQHF.

This clonotype was detected many times. CDR3 region: CASARLVSGQPQHF. The CDR3 bases are TGTGCCAGCGCCAGACTCGTATCGGGTCAGCCCCAGCATTTT. The V gene is TRBV7-8, the J gene TRBJ1-5, with D unclear. The V gene's germline CDR1 is SGHVS and CDR2 FQNEAQ. The CDR3 extends over 14 amino acids. Trimming pared 8 bases from V and 6 bases from J, leaving 17 bases between.

This clonotype was detected ten times or more. V is TRBV20-1 and J is TRBJ2-3, with D possibly matching TRBD2 (6 bases). V lost 2 bases, J lost 3 bases, and 15 bases lay in between. The CDR3 loop spans 15 amino acids. Germline CDR1 DFQATT, CDR2 SNEGSKA (reference sequence). CDR3 sequence reads: CSARPGDGMTDTQYF. The CDR3 DNA sequence: TGCAGTGCTAGACCGGGGGACGGGATGACAGATACGCAGTATTTT.

The table lists this clonotype with a few counts. The chain employs TRBV7-2 and TRBJ1-1, with a tentative D call TRBD1 (5 bases). With 2 bases removed from V and 0 bases from J, the gap between germline ends came to 13 bases. This CDR3 comprises 16 residues. CDR1 and CDR2 (germline): SGHTA, FQGNSA. CDR3 bases: TGTGCCAGCAGCTTAAAGGGGATTGGGGTGAACACTGAAGCTTTCTTT. Translation: CASSLKGIGVNTEAFF.

This clonotype was counted only a few times. The rearrangement uses TRBV3-1 and TRBJ1-1, with no clear D. CDR3 length: 13 residues. CDR1 and CDR2 (germline): LGHDT, YNNKEL (reference sequence). Trimming cost V 0 bases and J 6 bases, with 8 bases left between them. The CDR3 DNA is TGTGCCAGCAGCCAAGATCTCAGGTCTGAAGCTTTCTTT. Its protein product is CASSQDLRSEAFF. Based on the CDR3 plus reference TRBV3-1 and TRBJ1-1, the full variable domain is DTAVSQTPKYLVTQMGNDKSIKCEQNLGHDTMYWYKQDSKKFLKIMFSYNNKELIINETVPNRFSPKSPDKAHLNLHINSLELGDSAVYFCASSQDLRSEAFFGQGTRLTVV.

In its sample, this clonotype was seen a few times. The gene calls are TRBV7-9 and TRBJ1-1, with unresolved D. The CDR3 runs to 11 residues. Germline V gene data show CDR1 as SEHNR and CDR2 as FQNEAQ (reference sequence). V gave up 8 bases and J gave up 0 bases, with 4 bases separating them. For the CDR3, the DNA is TGTGCCAGCGCAGTGAACACTGAAGCTTTCTTT. Translation gives CASAVNTEAFF.

This clonotype was seen repeatedly, ten times or more. The V gene is TRBV11-2, the J gene TRBJ2-5; unclear D gene. Germline V CDR1 and CDR2: SGHAT, FQNNGV. V was pared by 6 bases and J by 2 bases, with 7 bases between. The CDR3 loop spans 12 amino acids. CDR3 coding DNA: TGTGCCAGCAGGCGAGGACAAGAGACCCAGTACTTC. Translated: CASRRGQETQYF.

This clonotype was counted many times. This CDR3 is CASSLDWGGPNEQFF. DNA of the CDR3: TGTGCCAGCAGCTTGGATTGGGGGGGGCCCAATGAGCAGTTCTTC. The chain couples TRBV5-4 to TRBJ2-1, with D possibly being TRBD2 (7 bases). Germline loops: CDR1 SGHNT, CDR2 YYREEE (reference sequence). The CDR3 has 15 amino acids. Trimming took off 0 bases at V and 6 bases at J, with 13 bases between the two ends.

This clonotype was seen many times. The V and J genes are TRBV12-3 or TRBV12-4 and TRBJ2-4; D is unresolved. V lost 3 bases and J 0 bases, leaving 18 bases between the germline ends. The CDR3 has 18 amino acids. The CDR3 here is CASSFGEGNFVAKNIQYF. The CDR3 DNA is TGTGCCAGCAGTTTTGGTGAAGGGAACTTTGTAGCCAAAAACATTCAGTACTTC.

This clonotype was picked up many times. The genes are TRBV7-9 and TRBJ2-1; D not certain. Between the trimmed V and J ends, which lost 4 bases and 4 bases, there was a span of 17 bases. Germline CDR1 reads SEHNR; CDR2 reads FQNEAQ (reference sequence). There are 16 residues in the CDR3. CDR3 region: CASSSNTLGVYNEQFF. DNA for the CDR3: TGTGCCAGCAGCTCAAATACCCTTGGAGTGTACAATGAGCAGTTCTTC.